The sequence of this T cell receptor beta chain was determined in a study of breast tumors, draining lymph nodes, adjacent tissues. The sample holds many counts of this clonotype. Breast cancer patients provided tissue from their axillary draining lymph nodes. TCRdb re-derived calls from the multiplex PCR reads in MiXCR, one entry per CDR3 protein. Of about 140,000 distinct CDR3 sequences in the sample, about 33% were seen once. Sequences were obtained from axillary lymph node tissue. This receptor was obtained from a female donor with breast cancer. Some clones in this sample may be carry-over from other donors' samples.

In nucleotides, the CDR3 is TGTGCCAGTAGTGACCCCTCCGCTGGCAGGGGCTATGGCTACACCTTC. It is translated as CASSDPSAGRGYGYTF. This sequence joins TRBV19 and TRBJ1-2; D possibly corresponds to TRBD1 (6 bases). The CDR3 runs 16 residues. CDR1 LNHDA and CDR2 SQIVND come from the germline V gene (reference sequence). V lost 5 bases to trimming and J lost 4 bases, with 20 bases between them. Full variable domain (remainder filled in from reference TRBV19 and TRBJ1-2): DGGITQSPKYLFRKEGQNVTLSCEQNLNHDAMYWYRQDPGQGLRLIYYSQIVNDFQKGDIAEGYSVSREKKESFPLTVTSAQKNPTAFYLCASSDPSAGRGYGYTFGSGTRLTVV.